The T cell receptor beta chain under discussion was sequenced for a study of Ad26.COV2.S vaccination and SARS-CoV-2 variants. TCRdb keeps only in-frame clones here, not all; method: immunoSEQ multiplex PCR. The sample contains some 39,000 clones, about 83% of which appear only once. Trimming took 5 bases from V and 7 from J, leaving 9 bases between them. Germline V lookup: CDR1 MDHEN, CDR2 SYDVKM. There are 12 residues in the CDR3. Turning to this clone: Its antigen is not known.

Overall study results and limits: Possibly, TCR breadth and depth analyses underestimated total T cell responses. Vaccine recipients and placebo recipients showed similar non-spike TCR breadth.

The source of this sequence is a human donor who had recovered from COVID-19. This specimen was peripheral blood, taken after recovery from COVID-19. V usage is TRBV28 and J usage is TRBJ1-5, with D unresolved. CDR3 nucleotide sequence: TGTGCCAGCAGTCCTCTGAGCCAGCCCCAGCATTTT. It specifies CASSPLSQPQHF.